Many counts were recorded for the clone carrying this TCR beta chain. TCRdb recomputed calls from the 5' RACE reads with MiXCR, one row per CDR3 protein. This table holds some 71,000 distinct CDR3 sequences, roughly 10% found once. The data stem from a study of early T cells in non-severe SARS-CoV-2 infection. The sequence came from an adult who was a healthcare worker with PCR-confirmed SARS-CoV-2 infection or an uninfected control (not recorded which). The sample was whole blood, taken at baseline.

CDR3 sequence: CASRNRGVYEKLFF. The CDR3 DNA reads as TGTGCCAGCAGGAACAGGGGAGTCTATGAAAAACTGTTTTTT. The rearrangement links TRBV3-1 to TRBJ1-4; TRBD1 matches at 7 bases. The ends lost 6 bases at V and 6 bases at J; junction bases unmatched: 7. CDR3 length: 14 residues. Germline CDR1 reads LGHDT; CDR2 reads YNNKEL (reference sequence).